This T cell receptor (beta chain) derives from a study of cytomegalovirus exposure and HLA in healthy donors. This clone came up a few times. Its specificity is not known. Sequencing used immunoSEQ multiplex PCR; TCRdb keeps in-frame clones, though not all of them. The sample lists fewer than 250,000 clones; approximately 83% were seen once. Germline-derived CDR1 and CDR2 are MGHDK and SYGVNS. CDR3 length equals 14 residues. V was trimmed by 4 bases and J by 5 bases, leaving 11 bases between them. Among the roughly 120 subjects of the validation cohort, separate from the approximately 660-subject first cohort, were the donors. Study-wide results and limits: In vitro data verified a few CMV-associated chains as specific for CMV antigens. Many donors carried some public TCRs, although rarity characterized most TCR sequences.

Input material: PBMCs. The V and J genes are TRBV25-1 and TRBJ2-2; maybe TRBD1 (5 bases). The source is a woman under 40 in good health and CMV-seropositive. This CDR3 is CASSAQGRTGELFF. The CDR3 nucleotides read TGTGCCAGCAGTGCCCAGGGTAGAACCGGGGAGCTGTTTTTT.